Below, 9 T cell receptor beta chains from the same sample are listed, as sequenced in a study of beta chain features in type 1 diabetes. No antigen has been assigned to these receptors. The investigators reverse transcribed all of the isolated RNA, so they sequenced expressed TCRB transcripts. Clones were read by immunoSEQ multiplex PCR, and TCRdb kept only the in-frame ones, dropping some. The top ten hold 0.5% of the sample, which has roughly 150,000 clones, almost 8% seen once. General observations from the study: Moderate yet significant TCRB CDR3 shortening was seen in Type 1 diabetes patients in all four CD4+ subsets.

The sample comprised central memory CD4+ T cells from blood. The receptor source for this set is a man aged 18 to 30 with type 1 diabetes.

The chain joins TRBV18 to TRBJ1-2, with 9 bases lining up with TRBD1. The CDR3 consists of 14 residues. CDR1 is KGHSH, CDR2 LQKENI, per germline. Trimming at V came to 2 bases and at J to 9 bases, leaving 7 bases not matched to a gene. CDR3 DNA sequence: TGTGCCAGCTCACCAGGTCCGGGACAGGGTAGCTACACCTTC. Translated, it gives CASSPGPGQGSYTF.

The rearrangement joins TRBV19 to TRBJ1-5, with D possibly being TRBD1 (6 bases). This CDR3 spans 15 amino acids. V was clipped by 5 bases and J by 7 bases, with 18 bases between them. Germline V gives CDR1 LNHDA, CDR2 SQIVND (reference sequence). The CDR3 spells CASSHGDTIGQPQHF. The CDR3 coding sequence is TGTGCCAGTAGTCACGGGGACACTATCGGACAGCCCCAGCATTTT.

Remarks on this clone: The likely explanation is a read error, given a far larger clone one base away. The chain has TRBV7-8 and TRBJ2-7; a weak D match, TRBD1 (6 bases). V was clipped by 5 bases and J by 1 base, with 12 bases between them. Per the germline V gene, CDR1 is SGHVS and CDR2 is FQNEAQ. CDR3 length: 14 residues. This CDR3 is CASSPDRLSYEQYF. The CDR3 nucleotides are TGTGCCAGCAGCCCTGACAGGTTATCCTACGAGCAGTACTTC.

This clone was counted at least ten times. The chain links TRBV15 to TRBJ2-5; no reliable D call. V was cut by 1 base and J by 2 bases, with 8 bases left in between. CDR1 and CDR2 from the germline V gene are LNHNV and YYDKDF (reference sequence). CDR3 length equals 14 residues. CDR3 sequence reads: CATSRGTTQETQYF. The DNA of the CDR3 is TGTGCCACCAGCAGAGGTACAACACAAGAGACCCAGTACTTC.

This clone was observed a few times. This chain uses TRBV9 with TRBJ2-1; 10 bases align to TRBD2. The length of the CDR3 is 18 residues. The junction had 8 bases not matched to a gene; V was cut back by 0 bases and J by 2 bases. Germline V lookup: CDR1 SGDLS, CDR2 YYNGEE. This chain's CDR3 is CASSVGALAGAAYNEQFF. In nucleotides, the CDR3 is TGTGCCAGCAGCGTAGGGGCCCTAGCGGGGGCGGCCTACAATGAGCAGTTCTTC.

V is TRBV28 and J is TRBJ1-6; D is possibly TRBD1 (5 bases). The CDR3 spans 14 residues. V lost 6 bases to trimming and J lost 15 bases, with 21 bases between them. The germline CDR1 and CDR2 sequences are MDHEN and SYDVKM. CDR3 protein: CASSRGDGALHLHF. CDR3 nucleotide sequence: TGTGCCAGCAGCCGAGGTGATGGGGCCCTTCACCTCCACTTT.

This clone was seen more than once but under ten times. The V gene is TRBV5-1, the J gene TRBJ2-1; 8 nucleotides agree with TRBD1. After removal of 0 bases from V and 5 bases from J, the junction contained 4 bases not matched to a gene. Germline-derived CDR1 and CDR2 are SGHRS and YFSETQ. This CDR3 is built from 15 residues. The CDR3, as DNA: TGCGCCAGCAGCTTGGAGACAGGGGTACACAATGAGCAGTTCTTC. As protein: CASSLETGVHNEQFF. The full variable domain, rest sourced from reference TRBV5-1 and TRBJ2-1, is KAGVTQTPRYLIKTRGQQVTLSCSPISGHRSVSWYQQTPGQGLQFLFEYFSETQRNKGNFPGRFSGRQFSNSRSEMNVSTLELGDSALYLCASSLETGVHNEQFFGPGTRLTVL.

This clone was detected a few times. The V call is TRBV30, the J call TRBJ2-3, with D maybe TRBD2 (6 bases). Trimming removed 5 bases from V and 1 base from J, with 16 bases in between. Looked up from germline, CDR1 is GTSNPN and CDR2 is SVGIG (reference sequence). The CDR3 runs to 15 residues. In DNA form, the CDR3 reads TGTGCCTGGGACTCCGGGAGAACGGGCACAGATACGCAGTATTTT. It encodes CAWDSGRTGTDTQYF. Together with reference TRBV30 and TRBJ2-3, the CDR3 gives the full variable domain: SQTIHQWPATLVQPVGSPLSLECTVEGTSNPNLYWYRQAAGRGLQLLFYSVGIGQISSEVPQNLSASRPQDRQFILSSKKLLLSDSGFYLCAWDSGRTGTDTQYFGPGTRLTVL.

This clone has more than one count but fewer than ten. CDR3 in amino acids: CASISDRNSYNEQFF. The CDR3 bases are TGTGCCAGCATTTCCGACAGGAACTCCTACAATGAGCAGTTCTTC. The chain combines TRBV5-4 with TRBJ2-1, with D possibly TRBD1 on 6 matching bases. Trimming removed 6 bases at V and 0 bases at J, with 13 bases between. This CDR3 spans 15 amino acids. Per germline, CDR1 SGHNT and CDR2 YYREEE (reference sequence).